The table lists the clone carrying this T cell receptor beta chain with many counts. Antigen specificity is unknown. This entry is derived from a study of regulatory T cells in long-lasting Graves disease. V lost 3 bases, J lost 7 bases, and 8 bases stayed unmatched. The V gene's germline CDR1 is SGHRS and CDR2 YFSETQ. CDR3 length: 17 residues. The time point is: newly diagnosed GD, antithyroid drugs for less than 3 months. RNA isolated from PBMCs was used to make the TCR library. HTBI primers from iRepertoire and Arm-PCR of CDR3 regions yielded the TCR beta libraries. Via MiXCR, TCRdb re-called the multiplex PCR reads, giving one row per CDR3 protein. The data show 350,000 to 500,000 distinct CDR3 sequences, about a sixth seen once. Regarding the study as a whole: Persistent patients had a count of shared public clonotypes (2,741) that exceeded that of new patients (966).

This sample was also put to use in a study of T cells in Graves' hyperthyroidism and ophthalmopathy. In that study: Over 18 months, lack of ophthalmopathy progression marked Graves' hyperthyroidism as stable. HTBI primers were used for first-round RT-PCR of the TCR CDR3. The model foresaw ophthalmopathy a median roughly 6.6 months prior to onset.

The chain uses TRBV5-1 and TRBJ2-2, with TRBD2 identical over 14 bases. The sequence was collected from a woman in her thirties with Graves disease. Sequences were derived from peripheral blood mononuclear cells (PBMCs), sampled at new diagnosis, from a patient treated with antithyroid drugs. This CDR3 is CASSSGLAGGSYGELFF. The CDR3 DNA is TGCGCCAGCAGCTCTGGACTAGCGGGAGGTTCCTACGGGGAGCTGTTTTTT. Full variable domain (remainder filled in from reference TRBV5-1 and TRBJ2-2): KAGVTQTPRYLIKTRGQQVTLSCSPISGHRSVSWYQQTPGQGLQFLFEYFSETQRNKGNFPGRFSGRQFSNSRSEMNVSTLELGDSALYLCASSSGLAGGSYGELFFGEGSRLTVL.